This T cell receptor beta chain was documented in a study of blood T cell repertoires in COVID-19. V was pared by 2 bases and J by 4 bases, with 6 bases of the junction left unmatched. There are 15 residues in the CDR3. Germline values: CDR1 MNHEY, CDR2 SVGAGI. Original processing notes: Estimation of nucleated cell counts relied on the amplification of reference gene primers. Method: immunoSEQ multiplex PCR; TCRdb's copy keeps in-frame clones and lacks some. D and trimming were read from the DNA, whereas the V and J calls and clone size are those reported in that table. The table includes about 120,000 clones, about four fifths detected once.

The source material was peripheral blood. This TCR came from a man aged 40-50 years with active or convalescent COVID-19. The V gene is TRBV6-5, the J gene TRBJ2-7, with TRBD2 matching 9 bases. CDR3 in amino acids: CASSYVAGGGYEQYF. The CDR3 DNA reads as TGTGCCAGCAGTTACGTGGCGGGAGGGGGATACGAGCAGTACTTC.